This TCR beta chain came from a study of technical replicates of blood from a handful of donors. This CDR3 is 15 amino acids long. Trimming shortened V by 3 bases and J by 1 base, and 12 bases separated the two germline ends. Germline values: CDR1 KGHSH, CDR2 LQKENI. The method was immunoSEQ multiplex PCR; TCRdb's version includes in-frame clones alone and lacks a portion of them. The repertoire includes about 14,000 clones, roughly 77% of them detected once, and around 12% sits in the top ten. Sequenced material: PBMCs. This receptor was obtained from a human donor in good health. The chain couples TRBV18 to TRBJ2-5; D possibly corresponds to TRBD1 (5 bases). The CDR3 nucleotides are TGTGCCAGCTCACCCCAAGGGGATTCCCAAGAGACCCAGTACTTC. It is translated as CASSPQGDSQETQYF.